These 18 T cell receptor beta chains originate from one sample sequenced in a study of shared clonotypes between healthy human individuals. TCRdb's table, derived via immunoSEQ multiplex PCR, lists solely in-frame clones and lacks some. The sample holds roughly 2.5 million clones, around nine tenths seen once. Specimen: naive CD4+ T cells sorted from blood. Stated subset: CD45RA+ positively selected. The source is a young man in good health.

V gene TRBV19 combines with J gene TRBJ2-7, with TRBD2 matching over 13 bases. V lost 6 bases and J lost 2; bases outside the gene matches: 1. The CDR3 contains 14 residues. Germline V CDR1 and CDR2: LNHDA, SQIVND (reference sequence). CDR3 loop: CASRLAGGAYEQYF. In DNA, the CDR3 is TGTGCCAGTAGACTAGCGGGAGGGGCCTACGAGCAGTACTTC.

The chain has TRBV7-3 and TRBJ2-1, with a possible D match to TRBD2 (6 bases). With 4 bases removed from V and 2 bases from J, the gap between germline ends came to 15 bases. CDR3 length: 16 residues. From germline, CDR1 is SGHTA and CDR2 FQGTGA. CDR3 coding DNA: TGTGCCAGCAGCTCCCAGGGAGGAGGGACCTACAATGAGCAGTTCTTC. Translated: CASSSQGGGTYNEQFF. Looking up the rest from reference TRBV7-3 and TRBJ2-1 gives the full variable domain: GAGVSQTPSNKVTEKGKYVELRCDPISGHTALYWYRQSLGQGPEFLIYFQGTGAADDSGLPNDRFFAVRPEGSVSTLKIQRTERGDSAVYLCASSSQGGGTYNEQFFGPGTRLTVL.

The J gene is TRBJ1-2, the V gene TRBV4-2; weak D call: TRBD1 (5 bases). CDR3 length: 15 amino acids. CDR1 and CDR2 (germline): LGHNA, YNFKEQ. The germline V and J ends were trimmed by 0 bases and 8 bases, with 16 bases remaining between them. The CDR3, as DNA: TGTGCCAGCAGCCAAGAAGAACAGGTCGGCGGAGGCTACACCTTC. It translates to CASSQEEQVGGGYTF.

The rearrangement uses TRBV15 and TRBJ1-2; no clear D. The ends were cut back, 0 bases at V and 5 bases at J, with 10 bases in the middle. The V gene's germline CDR1 is LNHNV and CDR2 YYDKDF (reference sequence). There are 14 residues in the CDR3. The CDR3 DNA reads as TGTGCCACCAGCAGAGATAACATTGGGTATGGCTACACCTTC. Its translation is CATSRDNIGYGYTF. Combining the CDR3 with reference TRBV15 and TRBJ1-2 gives the whole variable domain DAMVIQNPRYQVTQFGKPVTLSCSQTLNHNVMYWYQQKSSQAPKLLFHYYDKDFNNEADTPDNFQSRRPNTSFCFLDIRSPGLGDTAMYLCATSRDNIGYGYTFGSGTRLTVV.

V usage is TRBV9 and J usage is TRBJ1-1; D is perhaps TRBD1 (5 bases). CDR1 and CDR2 from the germline V gene are SGDLS and YYNGEE. Trimming took off 4 bases at V and 3 bases at J, with 13 bases between the two ends. This CDR3 comprises 14 residues. The CDR3 DNA reads TGTGCCAGCAGCCCCCAGGGAGGAGACACTGAAGCTTTCTTT. Residues: CASSPQGGDTEAFF.

The V gene is TRBV6-5, the J gene TRBJ1-1, with D unresolved. The CDR3 sequence is 15 residues long. V shed 0 bases and J shed 0 bases, with 8 bases lying between them. The germline CDR1 and CDR2 sequences are MNHEY and SVGAGI. CDR3 sequence (DNA): TGTGCCAGCAGTTACTCGAGCGTAGTGAACACTGAAGCTTTCTTT. It is translated as CASSYSSVVNTEAFF.

There are a few counts of this clone. The J gene is TRBJ2-7, the V gene TRBV6-1; no clear D. The germline gives CDR1 MNHNS, CDR2 SASEGT. The V end lost 3 bases, the J end lost 11 bases, and 11 bases lay between the germline ends. This CDR3 has 11 amino acids. The CDR3 DNA reads TGTGCCAGCAGTGAGAGTAAGGCTGAGTACTTC. It translates to CASSESKAEYF.

Regarding this clone: Within the sample, other DNA sequences also encode this same CDR3. CDR3 residues: CASSVRGGETQYF. In nucleotides, the CDR3 is TGTGCCAGCAGCGTACGTGGAGGGGAGACCCAGTACTTC. J is TRBJ2-5 and V is TRBV9; maybe TRBD2 (6 bases). This CDR3 comprises 13 residues. The germline CDR1 and CDR2 sequences are SGDLS and YYNGEE. Trimming stripped 1 base from V and 5 bases from J, with 9 bases between.

This clone showed up just a few times. V gene TRBV5-1 combines with J gene TRBJ1-2, with D possibly being TRBD1 (5 bases). This CDR3 has 15 residues. Germline CDR1 is SGHRS and CDR2 is YFSETQ. Trimming removed 4 bases at V and 6 bases at J, with 19 bases between. The CDR3 loop reads CASSPGSVGAHGYTF. The CDR3 DNA reads as TGCGCCAGCAGCCCTGGGAGCGTAGGGGCGCATGGCTACACCTTC.

This clone was seen just once. It is likely a read error, because the conserved phenylalanine at the end of the CDR3 is missing. No DNA is shown, since the ends of the CDR3 on it are uncertain; the CDR3 is the one TCRdb lists. The rearrangement uses TRBV2 and TRBJ2-7. With termini counted, the CDR3 has 11 amino acids. Germline V gives CDR1 SNHLY, CDR2 FYNNEI. The CDR3: CASSERSLLVL.

Of note for this clone: Within the sample, other DNA sequences also encode this same CDR3. V and J are TRBV11-2 and TRBJ1-6; D is unclear. CDR1 and CDR2 (germline): SGHAT, FQNNGV. There are 13 residues in the CDR3. Deletions cut 3 bases from V and 7 bases from J, with 7 bases between. CDR3 in amino acids: CASSLGLNSPLHF. In DNA, the CDR3 is TGTGCCAGCAGCTTGGGTCTAAATTCACCCCTCCACTTT.

This chain uses TRBV5-4 with TRBJ2-5; 7 bases align to TRBD1. The V segment lost 8 bases and the J segment 1 base; nucleotides outside the gene matches: 2. Germline values: CDR1 SGHNT, CDR2 YYREEE (reference sequence). The length of the CDR3 is 12 residues. This chain's CDR3 is CASGQVQETQYF. In DNA, the CDR3 is TGTGCCAGTGGACAGGTCCAAGAGACCCAGTACTTC.

The chain couples TRBV10-1 to TRBJ2-3, with D unresolved. This CDR3 is built from 12 residues. The germline V and J ends were trimmed by 4 bases and 4 bases, with 6 bases remaining between them. The V gene's germline CDR1 is WNHNN and CDR2 SYGVQD (reference sequence). CDR3 nucleotides: TGCGCCAGCAGTGGCCCCTCAGATACGCAGTATTTT. As protein: CASSGPSDTQYF.

The rearrangement links TRBV27 to TRBJ2-6; unclear D gene. The CDR3 runs to 15 residues. Germline loops: CDR1 MNHEY, CDR2 SMNVEV (reference sequence). V was shortened by 4 bases and J by 0 bases, with 7 bases between the two germline ends. CDR3 residues: CASSSLTSGANVLTF. As DNA, the CDR3 is TGTGCCAGCAGTTCTCTAACCTCTGGGGCCAACGTCCTGACTTTC.

In its sample, this clone was seen a few times. V is TRBV10-3 and J is TRBJ1-6; D is ambiguous. This CDR3 spans 14 amino acids. Germline V gives CDR1 ENHRY, CDR2 SYGVKD. V lost 3 bases and J lost 6, with 9 bases in between. The CDR3 loop reads CAISDWQANSPLHF. The CDR3 coding sequence is TGTGCCATCAGTGACTGGCAGGCTAATTCACCCCTCCACTTT.

V and J are TRBV10-2 and TRBJ2-5; tentative D call: TRBD2 (5 bases). Germline CDR1 and CDR2: WSHSY and SAAADI. V was trimmed by 10 bases and J by 5 bases, leaving 20 bases between them. The length of the CDR3 is 14 residues. Written as DNA, the CDR3 is TGCGCCACCCTGGCGCTAGCTGTTGGGGAGACCCAGTACTTC. Protein sequence: CATLALAVGETQYF.

The chain has TRBV5-1 and TRBJ2-5; 9 bases are shared with TRBD2. Per germline, CDR1 SGHRS and CDR2 YFSETQ. With 2 bases clipped from V and 3 bases from J, the junction kept 5 bases outside the gene matches. This CDR3 region has 15 residues. The CDR3 spells CASSFSGGREETQYF. The CDR3 nucleotides are TGCGCCAGCAGCTTTTCGGGCGGGAGGGAAGAGACCCAGTACTTC.

The chain is built from TRBV5-1 and TRBJ2-1; the D gene is possibly TRBD2 (6 bases). Germline CDR1 is SGHRS and CDR2 is YFSETQ. V lost 2 bases, J lost 6 bases, and 12 bases lay in between. This CDR3 has 14 amino acids. The CDR3 DNA sequence: TGCGCCAGCAGCTTCATAGCGGAAGGCAATGAGCAGTTCTTC. Its translation is CASSFIAEGNEQFF. The entire variable domain, with the rest obtained from reference TRBV5-1 and TRBJ2-1, is as follows: KAGVTQTPRYLIKTRGQQVTLSCSPISGHRSVSWYQQTPGQGLQFLFEYFSETQRNKGNFPGRFSGRQFSNSRSEMNVSTLELGDSALYLCASSFIAEGNEQFFGPGTRLTVL.